This T cell receptor (beta chain) derives from a study of blood T cell repertoires in COVID-19 (TCRdb year 2020). Regarding the complete study: Samples from collaborators originated in the United States, Italy and Spain and spanned both the acute and convalescent phases of COVID-19. The prospective study material was composed of cDNA or gDNA derived from T cells, B-cell-depleted T cells, or PBMCs. Deeply sampled blood TCRbeta repertoires from subjects exposed to, actively infected with, or recovered from COVID-19 were included in the dataset. The repertoires were made available in a free public database intended to serve as a resource for research on the immune response to SARS-CoV-2. The samples were drawn from two sources: the first 160 participants of the ongoing ImmuneRACE study, and 950 to 1,500 subjects contributed by 6 global collaborators. Sample metadata almost always included a de-identified subject ID, COVID-19 status, age in years and sex. Where HLA class I and class II types were available, the types were taken from metadata supplied by the sample provider, not from assay-based typing. Paper-wide results and their limitations: The amount of clinical and demographic metadata varied by source and participant and was provided uncurated.

About this clone itself: The specificity of this receptor is unknown. Within one base of it there is no much larger clone, and no base qualities were kept.

CDR1 MNHNS and CDR2 SASEGT are derived from the germline V gene. The CDR3 starts with the cysteine, ends with the phenylalanine, and has 15 residues. CDR3 DNA only is kept here, 45 bases in frame from base 1. V is trimmed back by 1 base and J by 6 bases, and the junction contains 6 bases that no gene match accounts for. Each collaborating institution followed its own protocols to collect whole blood in K2EDTA tubes. For TCRbeta analysis, collaborators shipped samples as frozen whole blood, isolated PBMCs, or DNA extracted from either of those sample types. TCRbeta CDR3 regions were amplified from genomic DNA using the immunoSEQ Assay, a bias-controlled multiplex PCR. Per the authors' processing: Within the assay, amplification of reference gene primers was used to estimate how many nucleated cells each sample contained. To quantify the absolute abundance of each unique TCRbeta CDR3 rearrangement, sequence reads were collapsed and filtered. For each sample, productive Simpson clonality was calculated as the square root of Simpson's diversity index across productive rearrangements. TCRdb stores this immuneACCESS table with in-frame sequences only. Part of the clones is absent; in the studies checked, under half of the shortfall reflects unresolved V genes, and no reason is known for the rest. From that table come the V and J calls and clone size; the DNA was used to work out D and trimming. The sample table records over 50,000 clones; about 82% of these occur just once. The biggest ten clones account for 5% to 5.5% of the sample.

Sequencing used peripheral blood. This TCR was recovered from a man between 70 and 80 years old with acute or convalescent COVID-19. The chain is assembled from TRBV6-1 and TRBJ2-3, and 8 junctional nucleotides match TRBD1. CDR3 loop: CASSEEDRAMDTQYF. The DNA is TGTGCCAGCAGTGAAGAGGACAGGGCAATGGATACGCAGTATTTT.